One sample yielded the 17 T cell receptor beta chains listed below, sequenced in a study of Ad26.COV2.S vaccination and SARS-CoV-2 variants. Documented treatment: some 20 received Ad26.COV2.S at low or high dose, single or two shots; about 5 received placebo; per-sample allocation not given. Samples came from day 63 after the first vaccine or placebo injection. Profiling relied on immunoSEQ multiplex PCR, and the TCRdb table lists in-frame clones only, not all of them. The sample contains 240,000 or so clones, 70% to 90% of which appear only once. The sequencing here drew on peripheral blood, taken in a trial of Ad26.COV2.S vaccine versus placebo. The origin of the receptors is a person aged 18-60 years who received the Ad26.COV2.S COVID-19 vaccine or a placebo.

The rearrangement links TRBV5-8 to TRBJ1-5; 7 bases match TRBD1. The CDR3 totals 15 residues. Germline V gene lookup returns CDR1 SGHTS and CDR2 YDEGEE. The V and J ends lost 2 bases and 4 bases, in that order; junction bases with no gene match: 6. CDR3 nucleotides: TGTGCCAGCAGCTTACTGGGACAGCTTAATCAGCCCCAGCATTTT. Encoded protein: CASSLLGQLNQPQHF.

The chain has TRBV10-1 and TRBJ2-7, with D perhaps given as TRBD1 or TRBD2 (5 bases each). The CDR3 is made up of 14 amino acids. Trimming took 6 bases from V and 6 from J, leaving 18 bases between them. Germline lookup yields CDR1 WNHNN and CDR2 SYGVQD (reference sequence). The CDR3: CASSARGVICEQYF. CDR3 DNA: TGCGCCAGCAGCGCTAGAGGGGTCATCTGCGAGCAGTACTTC.

The chain has TRBV24-1 and TRBJ2-3; either TRBD1 or TRBD2 may fit D (5 bases each). The CDR3 totals 16 residues. Trimming cost V 4 bases and J 2 bases, with 15 bases left between them. CDR1 and CDR2 (germline): KGHDR, SFDVKD. The CDR3 region is CATSEAAGGSTDTQYF. CDR3 nucleotides: TGTGCCACCAGTGAGGCCGCTGGGGGTTCCACAGATACGCAGTATTTT.

The chain carries TRBV9 and TRBJ2-1, with 7 positions matching TRBD2. The CDR3 loop spans 16 amino acids. Germline CDR1 is SGDLS and CDR2 is YYNGEE. J was trimmed by 10 bases and V by 4 bases; bases with no gene match: 17. In DNA, the CDR3 is TGTGCCAGCAGCCCAATGGGAGGGGACCCGGGGCGGGAGCAGTTCTTC. This translates into CASSPMGGDPGREQFF.

The chain uses TRBV27 and TRBJ2-1; D is perhaps TRBD1 (5 bases). This CDR3 contains 12 residues. Germline CDR1 is MNHEY and CDR2 is SMNVEV (reference sequence). The V gene lost 5 bases and the J gene lost 6 bases, with 8 bases spanning the gap. The CDR3 coding sequence is TGTGCCAGCAGTCGACAGCCCAATGAGCAGTTCTTC. Translated, it gives CASSRQPNEQFF.

The chain carries TRBV3-1 (or the pseudogene TRBV3-2) and TRBJ2-1; TRBD2 agrees at 9 bases. With V trimmed by 5 bases and J by 6 bases, 11 bases remained unmatched. The V gene's germline CDR1 is LGHDT and CDR2 YNNKEL (reference sequence). The CDR3 is 16 residues long. Here the CDR3 reads CASSSISGGLRNEQFF. In nucleotides, the CDR3 is TGTGCCAGCAGCTCTATTAGCGGGGGCTTGCGCAATGAGCAGTTCTTC.

V and J are TRBV9 and TRBJ2-3; TRBD2 aligns across 14 bases. Germline V gives CDR1 SGDLS, CDR2 YYNGEE. V dropped 3 bases and J dropped 4; count of bases not matched to a gene: 4. The CDR3 extends over 16 amino acids. The CDR3 DNA reads TGTGCCAGCAGCGGGGGACTAGCGGGAGCCGCAGATACGCAGTATTTT. Its protein product is CASSGGLAGAADTQYF.

This sequence joins TRBV7-2 and TRBJ1-5; D gene ambiguous. Per germline, CDR1 SGHTA and CDR2 FQGNSA. The CDR3 spans 16 residues. V lost 1 base and J lost 0, with 10 bases in between. The CDR3 reads CASSLVGQNSNQPQHF. The CDR3 DNA sequence: TGTGCCAGCAGCTTAGTAGGGCAGAATAGCAATCAGCCCCAGCATTTT.

The chain links TRBV5-1 to TRBJ2-1; TRBD2 matches 10 bases. The CDR3 runs to 15 residues. Germline CDR1 and CDR2: SGHRS and YFSETQ. With 1 base clipped from V and 7 bases from J, the junction kept 5 bases outside the gene matches. The CDR3 reads CASSLSASGRNEQFF. CDR3 bases: TGCGCCAGCAGCTTGTCGGCTAGCGGGAGAAATGAGCAGTTCTTC.

The chain couples TRBV18 to TRBJ2-7; TRBD1 aligns across 8 bases. The V segment lost 6 bases and the J segment 6 bases; nucleotides outside the gene matches: 25. CDR1 KGHSH and CDR2 LQKENI come from the germline V gene. The CDR3 consists of 19 residues. The chain's CDR3 is CASSPIGGQALVKAPEQYF. The CDR3 coding sequence is TGTGCCAGCTCGCCCATTGGGGGACAGGCCCTAGTAAAAGCTCCCGAGCAGTACTTC. The full variable domain, its missing parts supplied by reference TRBV18 and TRBJ2-7, is NAGVMQNPRHLVRRRGQEARLRCSPMKGHSHVYWYRQLPEEGLKFMVYLQKENIIDESGMPKERFSAEFPKEGPSILRIQQVVRGDSAAYFCASSPIGGQALVKAPEQYFGPGTRLTVT.

The chain carries TRBV7-9 and TRBJ2-3, with unresolved D. The CDR3 extends over 14 amino acids. Germline loops: CDR1 SEHNR, CDR2 FQNEAQ (reference sequence). The V end was cut by 6 bases, the J end by 0 bases, with 10 bases between. The DNA of the CDR3 is TGTGCCAGCAGTCAGGAAGCTAGCACAGATACGCAGTATTTT. This gives the protein CASSQEASTDTQYF.

The chain links TRBV3-1 (or the pseudogene TRBV3-2) to TRBJ2-7; possibly TRBD1 for D (5 bases). The CDR3 spans 13 residues. In germline, CDR1 is LGHDT, CDR2 YNNKEL (reference sequence). V was shortened by 1 base and J by 3 bases, with 7 bases between the two germline ends. Written as DNA, the CDR3 is TGTGCCAGCAGCCAAGGACAGTACTACGAGCAGTACTTC. Translated, it gives CASSQGQYYEQYF.

This clone has just one count. The V gene is TRBV10-3, the J gene TRBJ1-2; D ambiguous. CDR3 length: 13 amino acids. V was pared by 8 bases and J by 6 bases, with 16 bases between. Germline V lookup: CDR1 ENHRY, CDR2 SYGVKD. CDR3 nucleotide sequence: TGTGCCATCTCCGTCGGCGGGGAAGATGGCTACACCTTC. It codes for CAISVGGEDGYTF.

This clone is a singleton in its sample. The CDR3 region is CASSREPGVLNTEAFF. In nucleotides, the CDR3 is TGCGCCAGCAGCCGAGAGCCCGGGGTACTGAACACTGAAGCTTTCTTT. The chain employs TRBV5-1 and TRBJ1-1; D remains ambiguous. This CDR3 contains 16 residues. Germline V gene data show CDR1 as SGHRS and CDR2 as YFSETQ. The V end was cut by 4 bases, the J end by 0 bases, with 16 bases between.

The rearrangement links TRBV12-5 to TRBJ2-3; D ambiguous. Germline V gene data show CDR1 as LGHNT and CDR2 as FRNRAP. The CDR3 is 12 amino acids. Trimming took off 5 bases at V and 11 bases at J, with 14 bases between the two ends. Here the CDR3 DNA reads TGTGCTAGTGGTCTCGGGTTATCTTGGCAGTATTTT. It translates to CASGLGLSWQYF.

This chain uses TRBV4-3 with TRBJ2-7, with 8 bases identical to TRBD1. The ends lost 3 bases at V and 3 bases at J; junction bases unmatched: 4. This CDR3 region has 14 residues. Per the germline V gene, CDR1 is LGHNA and CDR2 is YSLEER. CDR3 DNA sequence: TGCGCCAGCAGCCAGACGGACAGGGTCTACGAGCAGTACTTC. Amino acid sequence: CASSQTDRVYEQYF.

This clone has a count of ten or more. The chain joins TRBV28 to TRBJ2-7; 10 nucleotides match TRBD1. V lost 6 bases, J lost 4 bases, and 3 bases stayed unmatched. The CDR3 is made up of 13 amino acids. The germline V gene has CDR1 MDHEN and CDR2 SYDVKM. CDR3 in DNA: TGTGCCAGCAGGGGGGACAGGGGATACGAGCAGTACTTC. Its protein is CASRGDRGYEQYF.